Here is one T cell receptor beta chain with its context. Its antigen specificity is not known. No much larger clone exists at a distance of one base, and base qualities are not known. CDR1 and CDR2 are read off the germline V gene (reference sequence) as SEHNR and FQNEAQ. The germline V and J ends show losses of 0 bases and 3 bases respectively, and no gene match explains 7 bases of the junction. From its cysteine to its phenylalanine, the CDR3 spans 16 amino acids. The retained sequence is limited to the CDR3, 48 bases, with the frame set at the first base. The entire amount of isolated RNA was reverse transcribed using the High Capacity cDNA Reverse Transcription Kit, so the sequenced TCRB transcripts were expressed ones. Naive, central memory and regulatory T cell samples underwent deep immunoSEQ sequencing, averaging around 3.6 million total reads per sample. Sorted cells were lysed in RLT buffer and RNA was extracted with DNase-treated RNeasy Micro or Mini kits, depending on cell number. To prevent cross-contamination, every cell subset was processed on its own, while patient and healthy donor samples were processed together. TCRB sequences were amplified from cDNA with the immunoSEQ multiplex PCR, producing 87-bp fragments spanning the CDR3 region. Sequencing of the amplicons was performed on the Illumina HiSeq platform. The authors processed their data as follows. PCR bias was corrected computationally using synthetic template baselines, and reads within Hamming distance 2 were collapsed, with unmergeable singletons discarded. Reads were aligned to IMGT to assign V, D and J genes, CDR3 length, and insertions or deletions at six rearrangement sites. Clonotype counts were normalized to sorted cell number within each subset before computing true diversity and Gini coefficients with the tcR R package. Repertoire sharing was quantified using the overlap coefficient calculated on TCRB nucleotide sequences. Out-of-frame TCRB sequences from naive cells were analyzed as a proxy for the pre-selection repertoire. The source is immuneACCESS, and TCRdb retained only in-frame sequences with V and J called. Part of the clones is not carried over; for the studies checked, unresolved V genes explain less than half of this, and the remainder is unexplained. V and J calls and clone size are given by that table; D and trimming were obtained from the DNA. This sample gives about 650,000 clones in total; roughly 12% of them show up just once. Around 0.12% of the sample rests with the top ten.

These data originate in a study of beta chain features in type 1 diabetes (dated by TCRdb to the late 2010s). At the level of the whole study: Mean age, gender distribution, total cell number and subset yield were not different between patients and healthy donors. A total of roughly 100 million sorted cells were examined across all samples, and RNA yield correlated strongly with the number of cells per subset. The study compared the TCRB repertoires of sorted circulating CD4+ T cell subsets in recently diagnosed type 1 diabetes patients with those in matched healthy donors. Naive and central memory subsets were obtained from all 28 donors, but regulatory and stem cell-like memory subsets were isolated from only 8 patients and roughly eight healthy donors. What the work shows at the level of the full study, not this receptor alone: The naive, central memory and regulatory TCRB repertoires appeared to resemble one another more closely among patients than among healthy donors. In all four CD4+ subsets, TCRB CDR3 length was moderately but significantly shorter in type 1 diabetes patients. Fewer insertions and more nucleotide deletions at VDJ recombination sites were observed in patients with type 1 diabetes, implying thymic rearrangement abnormalities. PCR may preferentially amplify shorter templates, but because patient and control samples were amplified and corrected together, any resulting skew would affect both groups equally. Because the HLA sub-analyses included only small numbers of individuals, any influence of HLA type on TCRB rearrangement was left unresolved. Because cDNA was sequenced instead of genomic DNA, activated cells with high expression could be over-represented, although the groups did not differ in activation or CD3 levels.

A single peripheral blood draw of around 100 mL on average was collected from each donor into heparinised tubes. A BD FACSAria II was used to sort naive, central memory, regulatory and stem cell-like memory CD4+ T cells with a panel that included CD45RO, CCR7, CD25, CD127, CD95 and CD27. All sorted populations exceeded 95% purity. PBMCs were isolated immediately by Lymphoprep density gradient centrifugation and stained directly without culture. Samples were stained and sorted in pairs, with one healthy donor and one patient per experiment, so that batch effects were minimized. The V gene is TRBV7-9 and the J gene is TRBJ1-1, with 7 junctional bases fitting TRBD1. The specimen was naive CD4+ T cells from blood. The meaning of the sample's cell subset or site label: true naive CD4+ T cells. The sequence derives from a man aged 30 to 39 with type 1 diabetes. CDR3 loop: CASSLALGGMDTEAFF. The sequence in DNA is TGTGCCAGCAGCTTAGCACTAGGGGGCATGGACACTGAAGCTTTCTTT. With the rest looked up from the reference TRBV7-9 and TRBJ1-1 genes rather than sequenced, the full variable domain is DTGVSQNPRHKITKRGQNVTFRCDPISEHNRLYWYRQTLGQGPEFLTYFQNEAQLEKSRLLSDRFSAERPKGSFSTLEIQRTEQGDSAMYLCASSLALGGMDTEAFFGQGTRLTVV.